Below are 18 T cell receptor beta chains sequenced from a single sample in a study of cytomegalovirus exposure and HLA in healthy donors. Clones were read by immunoSEQ multiplex PCR, and TCRdb kept only the in-frame ones, dropping some. The sample has under 250,000 clones, roughly 83% seen once. Input material: PBMCs. The receptor set was obtained from a woman aged 18-29 years in good health and CMV-seronegative.

This clone has a handful of counts. This sequence joins TRBV7-9 and TRBJ2-1, with D possibly TRBD2 on 5 matching bases. Germline V gene data show CDR1 as SEHNR and CDR2 as FQNEAQ (reference sequence). Trimming took 5 bases from V and 6 from J, leaving 20 bases between them. The CDR3 is 16 residues long. This chain's CDR3 is CASSTRLGEWSNEQFF. Written as DNA, the CDR3 is TGTGCCAGCAGCACCCGCCTCGGGGAGTGGAGCAATGAGCAGTTCTTC.

A few counts support this clone. The same CDR3 also results from other DNA sequences found in this sample. The rearrangement uses TRBV7-8 and TRBJ2-1, with unresolved D. This CDR3 region has 12 residues. The V and J ends lost 5 bases and 7 bases respectively, with 9 bases between them. Germline loops: CDR1 SGHVS, CDR2 FQNEAQ. Here the CDR3 DNA reads TGTGCCAGCAGCCCCCTGGGTAATGAGCAGTTCTTC. Translation gives CASSPLGNEQFF.

V usage is TRBV2 and J usage is TRBJ1-1; 8 nucleotides agree with TRBD1. The CDR3 consists of 14 residues. In germline, CDR1 is SNHLY, CDR2 FYNNEI. J gave up 7 bases and V 6 bases, and 10 bases lay outside the gene matches. This CDR3 reads CASSYRGTSNEAFF. The CDR3 bases are TGTGCCAGCAGCTACAGGGGGACTAGTAATGAAGCTTTCTTT.

The chain carries TRBV11-3 and TRBJ2-3; possible D gene TRBD2, 6 bases. This CDR3 contains 17 residues. Germline values: CDR1 SGHNT, CDR2 YENEEA. V lost 5 bases, J lost 1 base, and 19 bases lay in between. CDR3 sequence reads: CASSPHSRGRGTDTQYF. The CDR3 DNA reads as TGTGCCAGCAGCCCCCATTCGCGGGGCCGTGGCACAGATACGCAGTATTTT.

The sample holds a few counts of this clone. The V gene is TRBV5-1, the J gene TRBJ1-1; the D is unclear. CDR1 SGHRS and CDR2 YFSETQ come from the germline V gene. Trimming took off 1 base at V and 1 base at J, with 8 bases between the two ends. CDR3 size: 14 residues. CDR3 sequence reads: CASSLQVSNTEAFF. The DNA for the CDR3 is TGCGCCAGCAGCTTGCAAGTCTCGAACACTGAAGCTTTCTTT.

The chain uses TRBV6-4 and TRBJ1-1; a weak D match, TRBD1 (5 bases). Trimming pared 4 bases from V and 4 bases from J, leaving 16 bases between. Germline V lookup: CDR1 MRHNA, CDR2 SNTAGT. The CDR3 runs to 15 residues. CDR3: CASSVVAGIPTEAFF. Written as DNA, the CDR3 is TGTGCCAGCAGTGTGGTGGCAGGGATTCCCACTGAAGCTTTCTTT.

This clone appeared a single time. The chain carries TRBV5-1 and TRBJ2-1, with 8 bases identical to TRBD2. The CDR3 contains 16 residues. The ends lost 7 bases at V and 10 bases at J; junction bases unmatched: 19. Germline CDR1 and CDR2: SGHRS and YFSETQ. This CDR3 reads CASAPGGTKDSGEQFF. CDR3 DNA sequence: TGCGCCAGCGCCCCGGGGGGGACTAAAGATTCTGGGGAGCAGTTCTTC.

This clone turned up a few times. This rearrangement joins TRBV7-2 to TRBJ2-7; D gene unclear. CDR1 SGHTA and CDR2 FQGNSA come from the germline V gene. The CDR3 sequence is 14 residues long. Trimming pared 1 base from V and 2 bases from J, leaving 9 bases between. CDR3 bases: TGTGCCAGCAGCTTAGGGTCCGTCGCCTACGAGCAGTACTTC. Its protein product is CASSLGSVAYEQYF.

V is TRBV4-2 and J is TRBJ1-4; D possibly corresponds to TRBD1 (6 bases). V was pared by 6 bases and J by 8 bases, with 10 bases between. Germline CDR1 reads LGHNA; CDR2 reads YNFKEQ. The CDR3 is 12 amino acids. Here the CDR3 reads CASRGGREKLFF. The CDR3 DNA follows: TGTGCCAGCAGGGGGGGGCGGGAAAAACTGTTTTTT.

The CDR3 loop reads CASSTHRQTTQYF. CDR3 DNA sequence: TGTGCCAGCAGTACCCACCGACAGACTACGCAGTATTTT. The chain combines TRBV6-5 with TRBJ2-3; D may be TRBD1 (5 bases). In germline, CDR1 is MNHEY, CDR2 SVGAGI. V was clipped by 5 bases and J by 8 bases, with 14 bases between them. The CDR3 has 13 residues.

Only a few counts were recorded for this clone. The chain links TRBV19 to TRBJ1-1; D is uncertain. CDR3 length: 13 residues. The V gene's germline CDR1 is LNHDA and CDR2 SQIVND (reference sequence). V was clipped by 0 bases and J by 5 bases, with 7 bases between them. This chain's CDR3 is CASSIDGLTEAFF. The CDR3 bases are TGTGCCAGTAGTATAGACGGGTTGACTGAAGCTTTCTTT. Full variable domain (rest looked up from reference TRBV19 and TRBJ1-1): DGGITQSPKYLFRKEGQNVTLSCEQNLNHDAMYWYRQDPGQGLRLIYYSQIVNDFQKGDIAEGYSVSREKKESFPLTVTSAQKNPTAFYLCASSIDGLTEAFFGQGTRLTVV.

The chain employs TRBV28 and TRBJ1-2; D ambiguous. The CDR3 totals 11 residues. V was trimmed by 3 bases and J by 8 bases, leaving 7 bases between them. The V gene's germline CDR1 is MDHEN and CDR2 SYDVKM. The CDR3 reads CASSFLEGYTF. CDR3 DNA sequence: TGTGCCAGCAGTTTCTTGGAAGGCTACACCTTC.

V is TRBV4-1 and J is TRBJ2-7; TRBD2 is a possible D gene (5 bases). Trimming removed 1 base at V and 0 bases at J, with 13 bases between. The CDR3 totals 16 residues. The germline V gene has CDR1 MGHRA and CDR2 YSYEKL. CDR3 in amino acids: CASSQVPGLISYEQYF. In DNA, the CDR3 is TGCGCCAGCAGCCAAGTTCCTGGACTCATCTCCTACGAGCAGTACTTC.

The genes are TRBV11-2 and TRBJ1-1, with 7 bases identical to TRBD1. The CDR3 sequence is 15 residues long. V lost 5 bases and J lost 4; bases outside the gene matches: 10. The germline gives CDR1 SGHAT, CDR2 FQNNGV. The CDR3 DNA is TGTGCCAGCAGCCCCCAGACAGGGATCGGCACTGAAGCTTTCTTT. It translates to CASSPQTGIGTEAFF.

This chain uses TRBV30 with TRBJ1-5; TRBD1 might be the D (5 bases). CDR3 size: 13 residues. V lost 3 bases to trimming and J lost 6 bases, with 12 bases between them. The germline V gene has CDR1 GTSNPN and CDR2 SVGIG (reference sequence). The CDR3 DNA reads as TGTGCCTGGAGCCCTAGGGGTGGTCAGCCCCAGCATTTT. Protein: CAWSPRGGQPQHF.

In this sample, this clone turned up a few times. This chain uses TRBV5-1 with TRBJ2-1; D possibly corresponds to TRBD1 (6 bases). V dropped 0 bases and J dropped 4 bases, with 8 bases sitting between them. This CDR3 is built from 14 residues. Per germline, CDR1 SGHRS and CDR2 YFSETQ. The CDR3 sequence: CASSLGQVYNEQFF. In DNA, the CDR3 is TGCGCCAGCAGCTTGGGACAGGTGTACAATGAGCAGTTCTTC.

V gene TRBV19 combines with J gene TRBJ2-6; 9 positions match TRBD1. Per germline, CDR1 LNHDA and CDR2 SQIVND (reference sequence). Unmatched junction bases numbered 6, after V lost 6 bases and J lost 12 bases. This CDR3 contains 13 residues. In DNA, the CDR3 is TGTGCCAGTAGATCGGGACAGGGTAGCGTCCTGACTTTC. Translated, it gives CASRSGQGSVLTF. Full variable domain (rest looked up from reference TRBV19 and TRBJ2-6): DGGITQSPKYLFRKEGQNVTLSCEQNLNHDAMYWYRQDPGQGLRLIYYSQIVNDFQKGDIAEGYSVSREKKESFPLTVTSAQKNPTAFYLCASRSGQGSVLTFGAGSRLTVL.

The chain combines TRBV7-8 with TRBJ2-1; 7 nucleotides line up with TRBD1. The CDR3 runs to 18 residues. Germline trimming cut 1 base from V and 2 bases from J; bases unmatched to any gene: 11. CDR1 and CDR2 from the germline V gene are SGHVS and FQNEAQ. The CDR3 DNA reads TGTGCCAGCAGCTTAGTAACCTCGACCGGACAGGCCTACAATGAGCAGTTCTTC. Encoded protein: CASSLVTSTGQAYNEQFF.